One and the same sample provided the 26 T cell receptor beta chains below, sequenced in a study of blood T cell repertoires in COVID-19. The table came from immunoSEQ multiplex PCR; TCRdb's copy has only in-frame clones and leaves some out. The sample lists about 170,000 clones; approximately 87% were seen once. Sequencing was done on a sample of peripheral blood. These receptors were taken from a woman aged 55-70 years with COVID-19, enrolled during active disease.

The V call is TRBV29-1, the J call TRBJ2-2; 7 nucleotides agree with TRBD2. Germline V gene lookup returns CDR1 SQVTM and CDR2 ANQGSEA. The trim removed 5 bases at V and 2 bases at J, leaving 5 bases unmatched. The CDR3 totals 14 residues. CDR3 in amino acids: CSVKLAVNTGELFF. The CDR3 DNA is TGCAGCGTTAAGCTAGCGGTCAACACCGGGGAGCTGTTTTTT.

In regard to this clone: The junction does not match germline at one end; this may be a read error. The chain is built from TRBV7-6 and TRBJ1-1; tentative D call: TRBD1 (6 bases). CDR3 length: 13 residues. CDR1 and CDR2 from the germline V gene are SGHVS and FNYEAQ. The CDR3 region is CASSVAGATEAFF. CDR3 nucleotide sequence: TGTGCCAGCAGCGTAGCAGGGGCCACTGAAGCTTTCTTT.

The chain carries TRBV30 and TRBJ1-2; 11 bases agree with TRBD1. The CDR3 totals 13 residues. V trimming: 8 bases; J trimming: 5 bases; junction bases outside the gene matches: 7. Per the germline V gene, CDR1 is GTSNPN and CDR2 is SVGIG (reference sequence). The CDR3 DNA follows: TGTGCCGGTTCGGGACAGGGGGTTTATGGCTACACCTTC. Encoded protein: CAGSGQGVYGYTF.

The chain couples TRBV10-3 to TRBJ2-1; the match to TRBD2 covers 7 bases. Germline V gene sequence: CDR1 ENHRY, CDR2 SYGVKD. The CDR3 spans 21 residues. The junction had 21 bases not matched to a gene; V was cut back by 4 bases and J by 0 bases. Here the CDR3 DNA reads TGTGCCATCAGTGCGAATATGGCGGGAGATAAAGGAGGGTTCTCCTACAATGAGCAGTTCTTC. Protein sequence: CAISANMAGDKGGFSYNEQFF.

The chain carries TRBV6-2 or TRBV6-3 and TRBJ1-5; D possibly corresponds to TRBD1 (5 bases). Trimming took off 2 bases at V and 4 bases at J, with 9 bases between the two ends. The CDR3 sequence is 14 residues long. Germline values: CDR1 MNHEY, CDR2 SVGEGT. CDR3 DNA: TGTGCCAGCAGTTACGGGAACAGGAATCAGCCCCAGCATTTT. Its protein is CASSYGNRNQPQHF.

V gene TRBV19 combines with J gene TRBJ1-5; 7 positions match TRBD1. The CDR3 loop spans 16 amino acids. Per the germline V gene, CDR1 is LNHDA and CDR2 is SQIVND (reference sequence). Trimming cost V 5 bases and J 0 bases; bases outside gene matches: 7. For the CDR3, the DNA is TGTGCCAGTAGTTCCCGACAGGGCCCTAGCAATCAGCCCCAGCATTTT. Its translation is CASSSRQGPSNQPQHF.

The chain employs TRBV5-4 and TRBJ2-2; D might be TRBD2 (5 bases). The CDR3 loop spans 16 amino acids. The V gene lost 4 bases and the J gene lost 6 bases, with 19 bases spanning the gap. Germline V CDR1 and CDR2: SGHNT, YYREEE (reference sequence). The CDR3: CASSPPGSRVAGELFF. DNA for the CDR3: TGTGCCAGCAGCCCCCCGGGGTCGCGGGTCGCCGGGGAGCTGTTTTTT. The full variable domain, its missing parts supplied by reference TRBV5-4 and TRBJ2-2, is ETGVTQSPTHLIKTRGQQVTLRCSSQSGHNTVSWYQQALGQGPQFIFQYYREEENGRGNFPPRFSGLQFPNYSSELNVNALELDDSALYLCASSPPGSRVAGELFFGEGSRLTVL.

For the CDR3, the DNA is TGTGCCAGCAGTGAAAATGGCCACAGGGGAGGAGGAAACACCATATATTTT. It is translated as CASSENGHRGGGNTIYF. V gene TRBV6-1 combines with J gene TRBJ1-3; 7 positions match TRBD1. Germline V gene sequence: CDR1 MNHNS, CDR2 SASEGT. V trimming: 2 bases; J trimming: 4 bases; junction bases outside the gene matches: 11. CDR3 length equals 17 residues.

The V gene is TRBV6-2 or TRBV6-3, the J gene TRBJ1-5; D gene ambiguous. Trimming took 4 bases from V and 4 from J, leaving 8 bases between them. CDR1 is MNHEY, CDR2 SVGEGT, per germline. The CDR3 extends over 13 amino acids. The CDR3 here is CASSSSQNQPQHF. CDR3 coding DNA: TGTGCCAGCAGTTCAAGCCAAAATCAGCCCCAGCATTTT.

This clone was seen once. This chain joins TRBV6-2 or TRBV6-3 and TRBJ2-7, with D maybe TRBD1 (6 bases). V dropped 6 bases and J dropped 2 bases, with 14 bases sitting between them. This CDR3 is 14 amino acids long. Germline lookup yields CDR1 MNHEY and CDR2 SVGEGT. CDR3 DNA sequence: TGTGCCAGCAGGCCTAACAGGGAACCCTACGAGCAGTACTTC. This sequence encodes CASRPNREPYEQYF.

This chain connects TRBV14 to TRBJ2-5; the D gene is possibly TRBD2 (6 bases). Germline-derived CDR1 and CDR2 are SGHDN and FVKESK. The germline V and J ends were trimmed by 0 bases and 5 bases, with 16 bases remaining between them. This CDR3 is built from 16 residues. The CDR3 reads CASSQEVGGPGETQYF. The DNA of the CDR3 is TGTGCCAGCAGCCAAGAGGTGGGAGGCCCAGGGGAGACCCAGTACTTC.

The V gene is TRBV6-2 or TRBV6-3, the J gene TRBJ1-2; the match to TRBD1 covers 10 bases. Germline CDR1 MNHEY, CDR2 SVGEGT. This CDR3 comprises 15 residues. The V segment lost 6 bases and the J segment 5 bases; nucleotides outside the gene matches: 9. The chain's CDR3 is CASSRATGGEYGYTF. The CDR3 DNA is TGTGCCAGCAGCCGGGCGACAGGGGGCGAGTATGGCTACACCTTC.

This clone has only a few counts. The chain combines TRBV7-2 with TRBJ2-7; unclear D gene. The CDR3 has 11 amino acids. Trimming cost V 3 bases and J 5 bases, with 5 bases left between them. The germline CDR1 and CDR2 sequences are SGHTA and FQGNSA. The DNA for the CDR3 is TGTGCCAGCAGCTTTTTAGACGAGCAGTACTTC. This sequence encodes CASSFLDEQYF.

V usage is TRBV29-1 and J usage is TRBJ1-2, with a possible D match to TRBD1 (5 bases). CDR1 is SQVTM and CDR2 is ANQGSEA in the germline V gene. The V and J ends lost 7 bases and 6 bases respectively, with 15 bases between them. The CDR3 is 12 residues long. This CDR3 is CSGGEGGDGYTF. The CDR3 DNA reads as TGCAGCGGGGGGGAGGGAGGCGATGGCTACACCTTC.

The gene calls are TRBV5-1 and TRBJ2-1; D not certain. Germline CDR1 reads SGHRS; CDR2 reads YFSETQ. V dropped 0 bases and J dropped 3 bases, with 7 bases sitting between them. This CDR3 is built from 14 residues. The CDR3 protein is CASSLALLYNEQFF. In DNA, the CDR3 is TGCGCCAGCAGCTTGGCCTTACTCTACAATGAGCAGTTCTTC.

In DNA form, the CDR3 reads TGTGCCAGTAACCCCTGGACAGGAGGAAGAGGGAGCACAGATACGCAGTATTTT. Translating gives CASNPWTGGRGSTDTQYF. The V and J genes are TRBV19 and TRBJ2-3, with 7 bases matching TRBD1. CDR3 length equals 18 residues. Germline V gene data show CDR1 as LNHDA and CDR2 as SQIVND (reference sequence). J lost 0 bases, V lost 7 bases, and 16 bases had no gene match.

The CDR3 sequence is CATSERGGWQETQYF. In DNA, the CDR3 is TGTGCCACCAGTGAGCGGGGGGGGTGGCAAGAGACCCAGTACTTC. V gene TRBV24-1 combines with J gene TRBJ2-5; 9 bases are shared with TRBD2. CDR1 is KGHDR and CDR2 is SFDVKD in the germline V gene. The CDR3 consists of 15 residues. V dropped 4 bases and J dropped 2; count of bases not matched to a gene: 4.

The chain links TRBV9 to TRBJ2-5, with 8 bases aligning to TRBD2. V was clipped by 7 bases and J by 6 bases; unmatched bases: 11. Per the germline V gene, CDR1 is SGDLS and CDR2 is YYNGEE. This CDR3 has 14 residues. CDR3 region: CASGPQSGGKTQYF. CDR3 sequence (DNA): TGTGCCAGCGGCCCTCAAAGCGGGGGTAAGACCCAGTACTTC.

This chain connects TRBV29-1 to TRBJ2-1; TRBD1 matches 7 bases. The CDR3 is 13 residues long. CDR1 is SQVTM and CDR2 is ANQGSEA in the germline V gene. J lost 5 bases, V lost 6 bases, and 7 bases had no gene match. The CDR3 reads CSVVRDRDNEQFF. The CDR3, as DNA: TGCAGCGTGGTCCGGGACAGAGACAATGAGCAGTTCTTC.

The genes are TRBV6-6 and TRBJ2-1; the D is unclear. V was cut by 10 bases and J by 10 bases, with 14 bases left in between. The CDR3 extends over 11 amino acids. In germline, CDR1 is MNHNY, CDR2 SVGAGI (reference sequence). CDR3 coding DNA: TGTGCCACCGATCTCCTCAGAGAGCAGTTCTTC. Its protein is CATDLLREQFF.

The gene calls are TRBV7-8 and TRBJ2-1; TRBD2 agrees at 13 bases. From germline, CDR1 is SGHVS and CDR2 FQNEAQ. The CDR3 is made up of 15 amino acids. Trimming removed 5 bases from V and 10 bases from J; junction bases left unmatched: 8. The CDR3 sequence is CASSPRLAGGREQFF. CDR3 sequence (DNA): TGTGCCAGCAGCCCCCGACTAGCGGGAGGACGGGAGCAGTTCTTC.

The chain has TRBV3-1 (or the pseudogene TRBV3-2) and TRBJ1-5; 7 bases align to TRBD1. This CDR3 contains 15 residues. Germline lookup yields CDR1 LGHDT and CDR2 YNNKEL (reference sequence). The trim removed 4 bases at V and 5 bases at J, leaving 8 bases unmatched. The chain's CDR3 is CASSPDRDGYQPQHF. DNA of the CDR3: TGTGCCAGCAGCCCCGACAGGGATGGTTATCAGCCCCAGCATTTT.

V and J are TRBV7-9 and TRBJ1-3, with 12 bases identical to TRBD1. The germline CDR1 and CDR2 sequences are SEHNR and FQNEAQ (reference sequence). V lost 4 bases and J lost 8; bases outside the gene matches: 6. The CDR3 is 15 residues long. The CDR3 is CASSSTGQGADTIYF. The DNA of the CDR3 is TGTGCCAGCAGCTCGACGGGACAGGGGGCTGACACCATATATTTT.

The chain uses TRBV3-1 (or the pseudogene TRBV3-2) and TRBJ2-1; D is perhaps TRBD1 (6 bases). This CDR3 has 15 amino acids. Trimming pared 0 bases from V and 8 bases from J, leaving 14 bases between. The germline V gene has CDR1 LGHDT and CDR2 YNNKEL (reference sequence). Here the CDR3 DNA reads TGTGCCAGCAGCCAAGAAGGATTCCCAGGGGATGAGCAGTTCTTC. Amino acids: CASSQEGFPGDEQFF.

The chain has TRBV4-3 and TRBJ2-3, with TRBD1 matching over 7 bases. The CDR3 is made up of 14 amino acids. J lost 4 bases, V lost 5 bases, and 6 bases had no gene match. CDR1 and CDR2 from the germline V gene are LGHNA and YSLEER. CDR3 coding DNA: TGCGCCAGCAGCGCGACAGGGTTGGCAGATACGCAGTATTTT. It is translated as CASSATGLADTQYF.

CDR3 protein: CASRQRNNEQFF. Here the CDR3 DNA reads TGTGCCAGCAGGCAGAGGAACAATGAGCAGTTCTTC. The chain couples TRBV3-1 (or the pseudogene TRBV3-2) to TRBJ2-1, with no clear D. This CDR3 spans 12 amino acids. The germline V and J ends were trimmed by 6 bases and 5 bases, with 8 bases remaining between them. The germline V gene encodes CDR1 LGHDT and CDR2 YNNKEL (reference sequence).